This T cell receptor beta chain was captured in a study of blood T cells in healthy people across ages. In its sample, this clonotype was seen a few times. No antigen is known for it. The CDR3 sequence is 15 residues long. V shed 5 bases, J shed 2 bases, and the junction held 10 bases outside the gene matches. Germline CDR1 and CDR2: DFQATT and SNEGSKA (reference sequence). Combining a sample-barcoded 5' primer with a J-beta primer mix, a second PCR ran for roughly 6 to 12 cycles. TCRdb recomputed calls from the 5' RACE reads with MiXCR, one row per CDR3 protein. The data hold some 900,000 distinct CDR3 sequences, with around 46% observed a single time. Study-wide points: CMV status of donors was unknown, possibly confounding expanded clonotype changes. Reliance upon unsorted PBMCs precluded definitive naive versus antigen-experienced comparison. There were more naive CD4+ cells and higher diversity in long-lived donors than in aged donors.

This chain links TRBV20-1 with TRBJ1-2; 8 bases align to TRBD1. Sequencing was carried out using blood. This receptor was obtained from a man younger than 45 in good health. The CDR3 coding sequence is TGCAGTGCTCCTAAAGACCGGACAGGGAACTATGGCTACACCTTC. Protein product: CSAPKDRTGNYGYTF.